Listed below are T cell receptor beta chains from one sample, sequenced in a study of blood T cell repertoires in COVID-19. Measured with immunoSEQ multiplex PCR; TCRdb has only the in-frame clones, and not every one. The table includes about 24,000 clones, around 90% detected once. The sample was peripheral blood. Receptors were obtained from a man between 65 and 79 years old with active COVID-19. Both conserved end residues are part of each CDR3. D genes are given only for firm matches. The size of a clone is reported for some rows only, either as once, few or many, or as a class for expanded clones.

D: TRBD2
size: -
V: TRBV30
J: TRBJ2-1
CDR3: CAWRGGRGEQFF
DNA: TGTGCCTGGAGGGGCGGGAGAGGCGAGCAGTTCTTC

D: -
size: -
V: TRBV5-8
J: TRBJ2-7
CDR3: CASSPDSSWAYEQYF
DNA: TGTGCCAGCAGCCCGGACAGTTCTTGGGCCTACGAGCAGTACTTC

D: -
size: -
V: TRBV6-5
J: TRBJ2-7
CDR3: CASRGLTTYEQYF
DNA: TGTGCCAGCAGAGGACTGACTACCTACGAGCAGTACTTC

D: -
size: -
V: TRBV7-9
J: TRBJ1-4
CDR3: CASSLWTSLRGEKLFF
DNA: TGTGCCAGCAGCTTATGGACAAGCTTACGAGGTGAAAAACTGTTTTTT

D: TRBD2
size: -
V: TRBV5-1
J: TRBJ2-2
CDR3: CASSLGTSGNTGELFF
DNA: TGCGCCAGCAGCTTGGGGACTAGCGGGAACACCGGGGAGCTGTTTTTT

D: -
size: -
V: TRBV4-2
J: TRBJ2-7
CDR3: CASSQVDRPPYEQYF
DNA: TGTGCCAGCAGCCAAGTCGACAGGCCTCCCTACGAGCAGTACTTC

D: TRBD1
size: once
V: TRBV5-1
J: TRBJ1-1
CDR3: CASSDRPTGGAEAFF
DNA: TGCGCCAGCAGCGATCGCCCGACAGGGGGGGCTGAAGCTTTCTTT

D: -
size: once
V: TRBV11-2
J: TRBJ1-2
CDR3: CASSFQDPRGYGYTF
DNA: TGTGCCAGCAGCTTCCAGGACCCCCGGGGCTATGGCTACACCTTC

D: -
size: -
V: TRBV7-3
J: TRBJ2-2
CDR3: CASSLEAFTGELFF
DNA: TGTGCCAGCAGTTTGGAGGCGTTCACCGGGGAGCTGTTTTTT

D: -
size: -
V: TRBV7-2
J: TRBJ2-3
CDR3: CASSYNDIFPTDTQYF
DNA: TGTGCCAGCAGCTACAACGACATTTTTCCCACAGATACGCAGTATTTT

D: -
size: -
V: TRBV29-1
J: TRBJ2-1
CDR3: CSVVSDNEQFF
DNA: TGCAGCGTTGTGTCGGACAATGAGCAGTTCTTC

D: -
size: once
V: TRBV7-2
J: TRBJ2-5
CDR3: CASSLVGGLQETQYF
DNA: TGTGCCAGCAGCTTAGTCGGGGGGCTCCAAGAGACCCAGTACTTC

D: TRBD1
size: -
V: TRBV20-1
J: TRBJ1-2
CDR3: CSGRQGGGYTF
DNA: TGCAGTGGGAGACAGGGAGGAGGCTACACCTTC

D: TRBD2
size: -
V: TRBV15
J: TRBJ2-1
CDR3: CATSRDRSTGGGEQFF
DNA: TGTGCCACCAGCAGAGATAGGAGCACCGGCGGGGGGGAGCAGTTCTTC

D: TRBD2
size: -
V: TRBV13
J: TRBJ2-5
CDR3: CASSRGTSGGPETQYF
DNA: TGTGCCAGCAGCCGAGGGACTAGCGGGGGCCCGGAGACCCAGTACTTC

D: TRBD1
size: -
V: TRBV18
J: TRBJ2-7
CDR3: CASSPSPGQGGVGVSYEQYF
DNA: TGTGCCAGCTCACCGAGTCCCGGACAGGGGGGCGTAGGGGTATCCTACGAGCAGTACTTC

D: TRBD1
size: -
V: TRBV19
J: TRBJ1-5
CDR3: CASSTLDRGNQPQHF
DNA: TGTGCCAGTAGTACCCTGGACAGGGGGAATCAGCCCCAGCATTTT

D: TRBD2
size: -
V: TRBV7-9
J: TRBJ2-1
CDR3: CASSPPLRLAVHNEQFF
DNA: TGTGCCAGCAGCCCCCCATTGCGGCTAGCGGTACACAATGAGCAGTTCTTC

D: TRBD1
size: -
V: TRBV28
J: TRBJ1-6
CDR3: CASSLDRVRSPLHF
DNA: TGTGCCAGCAGTTTGGACAGGGTTCGTTCACCCCTCCACTTT

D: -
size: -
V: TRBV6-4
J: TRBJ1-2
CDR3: CASSESGLSAEGYTF
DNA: TGTGCCAGCAGTGAATCGGGACTCTCGGCGGAGGGCTACACCTTC

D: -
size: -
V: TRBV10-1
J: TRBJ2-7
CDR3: CASRRPVTTNYEQYF
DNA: TGCGCCAGCAGGCGTCCAGTTACTACGAACTACGAGCAGTACTTC

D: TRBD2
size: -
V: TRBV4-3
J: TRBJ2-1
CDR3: CASSRRTSGGYGNEQFF
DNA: TGCGCCAGCAGCCGGAGGACTAGCGGGGGTTATGGCAATGAGCAGTTCTTC

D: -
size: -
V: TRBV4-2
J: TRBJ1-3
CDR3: CASSQEGGGYSGNTIYF
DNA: TGTGCCAGCAGCCAAGAAGGAGGCGGATACTCTGGAAACACCATATATTTT

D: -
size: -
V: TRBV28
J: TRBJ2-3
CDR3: CASSPSGSDTQYF
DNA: TGTGCCAGCAGTCCTTCGGGTTCAGATACGCAGTATTTT

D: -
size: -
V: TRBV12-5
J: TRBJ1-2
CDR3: CASGLDTESSGYTF
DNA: TGTGCTAGTGGTTTGGATACAGAGAGTTCCGGCTACACCTTC

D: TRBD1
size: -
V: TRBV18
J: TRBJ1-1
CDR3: CASSPVGQGNTEAFF
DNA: TGTGCCAGCTCACCTGTCGGACAGGGAAACACTGAAGCTTTCTTT

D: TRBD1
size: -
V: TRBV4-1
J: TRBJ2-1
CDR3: CASSQPGQSYNEQFF
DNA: TGCGCCAGCAGCCAGCCGGGACAGAGCTACAATGAGCAGTTCTTC

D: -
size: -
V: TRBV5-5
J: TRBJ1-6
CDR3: CASSFLTGNNSPLHF
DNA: TGTGCCAGCAGCTTTTTAACAGGGAATAATTCACCCCTCCACTTT

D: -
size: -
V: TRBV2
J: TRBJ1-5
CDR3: CASSEWGLSNQPQHF
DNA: TGTGCCAGCAGTGAATGGGGGCTTAGCAATCAGCCCCAGCATTTT

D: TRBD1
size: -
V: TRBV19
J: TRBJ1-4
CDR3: CASRPGQGPEKLFF
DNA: TGTGCCAGTAGGCCGGGACAGGGCCCTGAAAAACTGTTTTTT

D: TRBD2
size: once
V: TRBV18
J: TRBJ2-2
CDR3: CASSPPAGTNTGELFF
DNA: TGTGCCAGCTCACCACCAGCGGGAACGAACACCGGGGAGCTGTTTTTT

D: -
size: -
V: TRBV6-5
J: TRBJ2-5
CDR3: CASSTPETQYF
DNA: TGTGCCAGCAGCACTCCAGAGACCCAGTACTTC